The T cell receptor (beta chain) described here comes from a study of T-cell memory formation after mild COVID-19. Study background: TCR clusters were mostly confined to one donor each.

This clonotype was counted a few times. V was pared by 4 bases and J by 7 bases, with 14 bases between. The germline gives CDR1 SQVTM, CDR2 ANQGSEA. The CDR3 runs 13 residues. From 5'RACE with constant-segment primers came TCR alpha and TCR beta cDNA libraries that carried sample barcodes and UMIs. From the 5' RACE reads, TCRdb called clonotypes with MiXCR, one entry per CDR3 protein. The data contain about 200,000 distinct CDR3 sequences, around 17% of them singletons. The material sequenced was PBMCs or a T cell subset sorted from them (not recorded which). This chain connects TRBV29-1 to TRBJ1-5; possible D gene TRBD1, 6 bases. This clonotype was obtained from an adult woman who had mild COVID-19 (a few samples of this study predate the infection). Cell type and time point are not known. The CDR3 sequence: CSVVWDIGQPQHF. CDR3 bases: TGCAGCGTTGTATGGGACATTGGGCAGCCCCAGCATTTT.